A selection of T cell receptor beta chains follows, all from one sample in a study of Ad26.COV2.S vaccination and SARS-CoV-2 variants. Method: immunoSEQ multiplex PCR; TCRdb's copy keeps in-frame clones and lacks some. Among approximately 350,000 clones listed, over 75% were seen once. The material was peripheral blood, obtained in a trial of Ad26.COV2.S vaccine versus placebo. The source of these receptors is a person aged 18-60 years who received the Ad26.COV2.S COVID-19 vaccine or a placebo. Both conserved end residues are part of each CDR3. A D gene is named only where the DNA matches it firmly.

V	D	CDR3
TRBV7-2	TRBD2	CASRPRRGLAVSGANVLTF
TRBV6-5	.	CASNPLGNSPLHF
TRBV25-1	.	CASSVPAAQDNNEQFF
TRBV12-3/TRBV12-4	TRBD1	CASSPTGDQPQHF
TRBV7-9	TRBD2	CASSPSGTSTDTQYF
TRBV27	TRBD1	CASSPGQGTYEQYF
TRBV6-2/TRBV6-3	TRBD1	CASSYSTGTGAGYTF
TRBV29-1	TRBD2	CSVPLLAGFTDTQYF
TRBV7-9	TRBD1	CASSDGWGQGLTGGYTF
TRBV4-3	TRBD2	CASSQDLAGVHGADTQYF
TRBV5-1	.	CASSLVSGTDTQYF
TRBV4-1	TRBD1	CASSQTTGGGEKLFF
TRBV4-1	TRBD1	CASSRGQGVNTEAFF
TRBV19	TRBD1	CASSIDSRTGSF
TRBV18	.	CASSPRGTNEKLFF
TRBV19	TRBD1	CASSPPGGADYGYTF
TRBV4-2	.	CASSQRQRAYEQYF
TRBV5-1	TRBD1	CASSRRDSSYEQYF
TRBV7-2	.	CASSFSGVQYEQYF
TRBV2	.	CASRETGSLYF
TRBV5-4	TRBD1	CASSLWGQEDYEQYF
TRBV4-2	TRBD2	CASSQDLGSGATNEQFF
TRBV9	.	CASSVVGGRSPLHF
TRBV7-6	.	CASSPDRGDYGYTF
TRBV7-6	.	CASSLDWGSTDTQYF
TRBV5-1	.	CASSPTGSRGYEQYF
TRBV18	.	CASLPGQNTGELFF
TRBV5-1	TRBD2	CASSSGTSGGNNEQFF
TRBV5-1	.	CASNGGQKSYGYTF
TRBV3-1/TRBV3-2	TRBD1	CASSSRTGGNTEAFF
TRBV2	.	CASSFGRGSYNEQFF
TRBV5-4	.	CASSHGQTYNEQFF
TRBV19	TRBD1	CASSIGRGRDSLNQPQHF
TRBV7-9	TRBD2	CASSLGLAGGRIDEQYF
TRBV6-5	.	CASSYISGEAFF
TRBV11-2	.	CASSARTQGNEQFF
TRBV18	TRBD1	CASSPQSGGSSYEQYF
TRBV24-1	TRBD2	CATSGGLAANEQFF
TRBV7-3	.	CASRDGSGAMNTEAFF
TRBV19	.	CASSIEGRSNQPQHF
TRBV5-1	.	CASSTRGGEKLFF
TRBV2	.	CASSEWAGTYEQYF
TRBV6-5	TRBD1	CASSYGQGGNYGYTF
TRBV5-1	.	CASSLAGRGRGNTIYF
TRBV5-6	.	CASSLGRETQYF
TRBV7-3	TRBD1	CASSLNRGRRSDTQYF
TRBV27	.	CASSPTVGNLEAFF
TRBV3-1/TRBV3-2	TRBD1	CASSPTGSIYNSPLHF
TRBV27	.	CASSGMGPSHTYTEAFF
TRBV14	.	CASSQAGAGRSPLHF
TRBV4-1	.	CASSQDGPTQYF